These 22 T cell receptor beta chains were sequenced from one sample in a study of T cells in localized non-small cell lung cancer. Here immunoSEQ multiplex PCR was the method, and the copy in TCRdb shows in-frame clones only, minus some. The sample shows about 26,000 clones, 82% of them seen only once. The specimen was peripheral blood, collected before any cancer treatment. The receptors stem from a woman aged 35 to 75 with stage I lung adenocarcinoma.

This clone was recorded once. This chain uses TRBV25-1 with TRBJ2-2; D is possibly TRBD1 or TRBD2 (5 bases each). The CDR3 is made up of 15 amino acids. From germline, CDR1 is MGHDK and CDR2 SYGVNS. V was pared by 6 bases and J by 1 base, with 12 bases between. CDR3 sequence reads: CASRIGTGNTGELFF. For the CDR3, the DNA is TGTGCCAGCAGGATAGGGACGGGGAACACCGGGGAGCTGTTTTTT.

CDR3 loop: CASSPGANVLTF. The DNA for the CDR3 is TGTGCCAGCAGTCCCGGGGCCAACGTCCTGACTTTC. V and J are TRBV6-5 and TRBJ2-6; no clear D. The germline gives CDR1 MNHEY, CDR2 SVGAGI. With 5 bases removed from V and 4 bases from J, the gap between germline ends came to 3 bases. This CDR3 spans 12 amino acids.

The chain carries TRBV10-3 and TRBJ2-5; the match to TRBD1 covers 9 bases. CDR3 length: 13 residues. Losses at the gene ends were 10 bases for V and 4 bases for J; bases not matched to a gene: 7. Germline CDR1 ENHRY, CDR2 SYGVKD. The CDR3 reads CATEDRGRETQYF. In DNA, the CDR3 is TGTGCCACCGAGGACAGGGGCAGAGAGACCCAGTACTTC.

V usage is TRBV19 and J usage is TRBJ2-2; D not certain. Germline V gives CDR1 LNHDA, CDR2 SQIVND (reference sequence). Trimming removed 5 bases from V and 2 bases from J, with 9 bases in between. This CDR3 has 14 amino acids. The CDR3 nucleotides read TGTGCCAGTAGTCCTGGGATAAACACCGGGGAGCTGTTTTTT. Protein product: CASSPGINTGELFF.

The chain couples TRBV5-4 to TRBJ1-4; 9 bases match TRBD1. Germline-derived CDR1 and CDR2 are SGHNT and YYREEE (reference sequence). The length of the CDR3 is 16 residues. Germline trimming cut 4 bases from V and 6 bases from J; bases unmatched to any gene: 10. CDR3 protein: CASSLKGGQGDEKLFF. CDR3 nucleotide sequence: TGTGCCAGCAGCCTTAAAGGGGGACAGGGAGATGAAAAACTGTTTTTT.

This chain uses TRBV30 with TRBJ1-2; D is unclear. Between the trimmed V and J ends, which lost 1 base and 8 bases, there was a span of 8 bases. Per the germline V gene, CDR1 is GTSNPN and CDR2 is SVGIG (reference sequence). The CDR3 covers 11 residues. The CDR3 DNA reads TGTGCCTGGAGTGGAATTCACGGCTACACCTTC. Translation gives CAWSGIHGYTF.

This chain links TRBV11-2 with TRBJ1-5; perhaps TRBD1 as D (6 bases). From germline, CDR1 is SGHAT and CDR2 FQNNGV. CDR3 length equals 15 residues. Trimming removed 0 bases from V and 2 bases from J, with 8 bases in between. The CDR3 sequence: CASSLDPGGNQPQHF. In DNA, the CDR3 is TGTGCCAGCAGCTTAGATCCAGGGGGCAATCAGCCCCAGCATTTT.

The V and J genes are TRBV7-3 and TRBJ2-6; D gene unclear. This CDR3 spans 16 amino acids. V gave up 5 bases and J gave up 0 bases, with 11 bases separating them. Germline CDR1 reads SGHTA; CDR2 reads FQGTGA. CDR3 coding DNA: TGTGCCAGCAGCCCCGTTGGGTCCTCTGGGGCCAACGTCCTGACTTTC. Protein product: CASSPVGSSGANVLTF.

The rearrangement joins TRBV5-1 to TRBJ1-2; unclear D gene. The CDR3 extends over 15 amino acids. From germline, CDR1 is SGHRS and CDR2 YFSETQ. The V end lost 0 bases, the J end lost 0 bases, and 9 bases lay between the germline ends. CDR3 nucleotides: TGCGCCAGCAGCTTGGCCTCCAGAGCTAACTATGGCTACACCTTC. Its translation is CASSLASRANYGYTF.

V is TRBV15 and J is TRBJ2-7; unclear D gene. The germline gives CDR1 LNHNV, CDR2 YYDKDF (reference sequence). This CDR3 contains 13 residues. Deletions cut 0 bases from V and 3 bases from J, with 6 bases between. CDR3: CATSRDRSYEQYF. The CDR3 coding sequence is TGTGCCACCAGCAGAGACCGAAGCTACGAGCAGTACTTC.

The chain recombines TRBV25-1 with TRBJ2-7; TRBD2 is a possible D gene (6 bases). The CDR3 sequence is 14 residues long. Trimming shortened V by 4 bases and J by 3 bases, and 13 bases separated the two germline ends. Germline-derived CDR1 and CDR2 are MGHDK and SYGVNS. This chain's CDR3 is CASSVRDFDYEQYF. In DNA, the CDR3 is TGTGCCAGCAGTGTAAGGGACTTCGACTACGAGCAGTACTTC.

V usage is TRBV5-1 and J usage is TRBJ2-1, with TRBD2 matching 8 bases. There are 16 residues in the CDR3. CDR1 is SGHRS and CDR2 is YFSETQ in the germline V gene. The ends lost 1 base at V and 2 bases at J; junction bases unmatched: 5. The CDR3 nucleotides read TGCGCCAGCAGCTTGCCAACGGGGGGGCCCTACAATGAGCAGTTCTTC. Its protein is CASSLPTGGPYNEQFF. The entire variable domain, with the rest obtained from reference TRBV5-1 and TRBJ2-1, is as follows: KAGVTQTPRYLIKTRGQQVTLSCSPISGHRSVSWYQQTPGQGLQFLFEYFSETQRNKGNFPGRFSGRQFSNSRSEMNVSTLELGDSALYLCASSLPTGGPYNEQFFGPGTRLTVL.

This clone was detected once. V gene TRBV18 combines with J gene TRBJ1-6, with TRBD1 matching 7 bases. This CDR3 comprises 13 residues. The junction had 6 bases not matched to a gene; V was cut back by 8 bases and J by 8 bases. From germline, CDR1 is KGHSH and CDR2 LQKENI. The chain's CDR3 is CASARGIDSPLHF. The CDR3 region has the DNA TGTGCCAGCGCCAGGGGGATCGATTCACCCCTCCACTTT.

J is TRBJ2-5 and V is TRBV5-8; D possibly corresponds to TRBD1 (7 bases). The V and J ends lost 4 bases and 2 bases respectively, with 18 bases between them. The germline V gene has CDR1 SGHTS and CDR2 YDEGEE. The CDR3 length is 16 residues. The CDR3 sequence: CASSGGTAKPQETQYF. CDR3 in DNA: TGTGCCAGCAGCGGGGGGACAGCCAAGCCACAAGAGACCCAGTACTTC.

This clone showed up just a few times. The V gene is TRBV2, the J gene TRBJ2-2, with 9 bases fitting TRBD1. Germline CDR1 is SNHLY and CDR2 is FYNNEI. CDR3 length: 15 amino acids. Unmatched junction bases numbered 8, after V lost 6 bases and J lost 6 bases. CDR3 sequence (DNA): TGTGCCAGCAGAACCCGACAGGGGGACGCCGGGGAGCTGTTTTTT. This codes for CASRTRQGDAGELFF.

The chain links TRBV5-1 to TRBJ2-6; D gene ambiguous. Germline loops: CDR1 SGHRS, CDR2 YFSETQ. Trimming stripped 0 bases from V and 0 bases from J, with 1 base between. The CDR3 runs to 14 residues. The CDR3 sequence: CASSLGSGANVLTF. The CDR3 DNA reads as TGCGCCAGCAGCTTGGGCTCTGGGGCCAACGTCCTGACTTTC. Drawing the rest from reference TRBV5-1 and TRBJ2-6, the complete variable domain is KAGVTQTPRYLIKTRGQQVTLSCSPISGHRSVSWYQQTPGQGLQFLFEYFSETQRNKGNFPGRFSGRQFSNSRSEMNVSTLELGDSALYLCASSLGSGANVLTFGAGSRLTVL.

The rearrangement joins TRBV6-4 to TRBJ2-1; the D gene is possibly TRBD2 (5 bases). This CDR3 is built from 16 residues. In germline, CDR1 is MRHNA, CDR2 SNTAGT. Trimming took 0 bases from V and 1 from J, leaving 10 bases between them. The CDR3 here is CASSDSASYSYNEQFF. In DNA form, the CDR3 reads TGTGCCAGCAGTGACTCGGCTAGCTATTCCTACAATGAGCAGTTCTTC.

The V call is TRBV18, the J call TRBJ2-5; D uncertain. This CDR3 has 14 amino acids. Trimming pared 1 base from V and 2 bases from J, leaving 8 bases between. Germline assignment: CDR1 KGHSH and CDR2 LQKENI. The CDR3 protein is CASSPRTAQETQYF. Here the CDR3 DNA reads TGTGCCAGCTCACCACGGACGGCACAAGAGACCCAGTACTTC.

The chain links TRBV6-4 to TRBJ2-2, with D possibly matching TRBD1 (6 bases). CDR3 length: 15 amino acids. Trimming stripped 7 bases from V and 3 bases from J, with 15 bases between. CDR1 is MRHNA and CDR2 is SNTAGT in the germline V gene. The CDR3 sequence is CASTQGSGDTGELFF. For the CDR3, the DNA is TGTGCCAGCACTCAGGGTTCAGGGGACACCGGGGAGCTGTTTTTT.

The chain couples TRBV18 to TRBJ1-5, with D maybe TRBD1 (5 bases). Trimming pared 3 bases from V and 10 bases from J, leaving 10 bases between. From germline, CDR1 is KGHSH and CDR2 LQKENI. The length of the CDR3 is 12 residues. This chain's CDR3 is CASSPQGNPQHF. Here the CDR3 DNA reads TGTGCCAGCTCACCTCAGGGTAATCCCCAGCATTTT.

The V gene is TRBV6-6, the J gene TRBJ2-7, with a weak D call TRBD2 (7 bases). Trimming removed 6 bases from V and 6 bases from J, with 12 bases in between. Germline CDR1 reads MNHNY; CDR2 reads SVGAGI (reference sequence). This CDR3 region has 12 residues. CDR3 in amino acids: CASRQGGGEQYF. Written as DNA, the CDR3 is TGTGCCAGCAGACAGGGCGGGGGCGAGCAGTACTTC.

The chain carries TRBV9 and TRBJ2-1; TRBD1 or TRBD2 may be the D gene (6 bases each). The germline CDR1 and CDR2 sequences are SGDLS and YYNGEE. Trimming pared 4 bases from V and 6 bases from J, leaving 20 bases between. The CDR3 spans 16 residues. CDR3 nucleotides: TGTGCCAGCAGCCCCACCGGGGGCCCGGCTCCCAATGAGCAGTTCTTC. As protein: CASSPTGGPAPNEQFF.